This TCR beta chain was captured in a study of cytomegalovirus exposure and HLA in healthy donors. The CDR3 loop spans 11 amino acids. Germline values: CDR1 DFQATT, CDR2 SNEGSKA (reference sequence). V was clipped by 8 bases and J by 1 base, with 8 bases between them. The protocol was immunoSEQ multiplex PCR, while the TCRdb copy is restricted to in-frame clones and leaves out a portion. This sample has 180,000 or so clones, with more than 65% found just once. This chain links TRBV20-1 with TRBJ1-1, with no clear D. This sequence originates from a woman aged 25-40 years in good health and CMV-seropositive. The sequenced sample consisted of PBMCs. CDR3 nucleotides: TGCAGTAGCTCAGGGAACACTGAAGCTTTCTTT. Protein: CSSSGNTEAFF.